The source of this TCR beta chain is a study of monozygotic twins with inflammatory bowel disease. Germline CDR1 and CDR2: SGHAT and FQNNGV. This CDR3 has 18 residues. TCRdb reprocessed the 5' RACE reads, keeping one entry per CDR3 protein, no DNA. The sample is made up of 330,000 or so distinct CDR3 sequences, and the top ten hold roughly 2% of it. Source material: blood. This chain connects TRBV11-2 to TRBJ2-7; the D call from TCRdb, TRBD1, cannot be confirmed without DNA. The TCR comes from a human donor with ulcerative colitis or Crohn's disease, or a healthy co-twin of an affected twin (not recorded which). CDR3: CASSLSPGGRIVGSEQYF.